This T cell receptor beta chain is from a study of cytomegalovirus exposure and HLA in healthy donors. Study in general: Early on, a data release was issued that held roughly 80 million unique TCRs from HLA-typed donors. Of all 380 or so donors who were genotyped, roughly 81% belonged to the Caucasian-associated ancestry cluster.

Trimming took off 1 base at V and 11 bases at J, with 11 bases between the two ends. The CDR3 length is 12 residues. Germline V gene data show CDR1 as MDHEN and CDR2 as SYDVKM. PCR employed 60 Vbeta and 13 Jbeta primers. The repertoire was sequenced with immunoSEQ multiplex PCR; TCRdb's copy has only in-frame clones and lacks some. Of about 200,000 clones in the sample, over 75% were seen once. Sequencing used PBMCs. The chain couples TRBV28 to TRBJ1-1, with D tentatively TRBD1 (6 bases). The TCR was taken from a man in his late teens or twenties in good health and CMV-seronegative. The DNA of the CDR3 is TGTGCCAGCAGTTTATTGGGCAGGGGTGCTTTCTTT. Translating gives CASSLLGRGAFF.